The present entry profiles one TCR beta chain with its context. Its antigen is currently unknown. The ends lost 0 bases at V and 0 bases at J; junction bases unmatched: 4. CDR3 size: 17 residues. CDR1 is MGHRA and CDR2 is YSYEKL in the germline V gene. The TCR beta libraries used approximately 2 micrograms of genomic DNA that came from cryopreserved PBMCs. This specimen belongs to a study of cytotoxic CD8 clonotypes in ibrutinib-treated CLL. Study background: Complete response was seen in 2 patients and partial in approximately 24; about 12 progressed and roughly 15 stayed remitted after a median roughly 70 months.

Generated by immunoSEQ multiplex PCR, the TCRdb table keeps only in-frame clones and is missing some. This sample has around 97,000 clones, with 78% found just once. Overall study results and limits: Having risen at ibrutinib response, clonality had fallen back toward baseline by progression. Public clonotypes proved infrequent, and on treatment they shrank or remained steady.

The TCR sequence derives from a human donor with chronic lymphocytic leukemia. The starting material was PBMCs, obtained after 12 months of ibrutinib treatment. The genes are TRBV4-1 and TRBJ2-4; 8 nucleotides agree with TRBD2. The CDR3 region has the DNA TGCGCCAGCAGCCAAGAGGGAAGCGGGGGAGCCAAAAACATTCAGTACTTC. Amino acids: CASSQEGSGGAKNIQYF.